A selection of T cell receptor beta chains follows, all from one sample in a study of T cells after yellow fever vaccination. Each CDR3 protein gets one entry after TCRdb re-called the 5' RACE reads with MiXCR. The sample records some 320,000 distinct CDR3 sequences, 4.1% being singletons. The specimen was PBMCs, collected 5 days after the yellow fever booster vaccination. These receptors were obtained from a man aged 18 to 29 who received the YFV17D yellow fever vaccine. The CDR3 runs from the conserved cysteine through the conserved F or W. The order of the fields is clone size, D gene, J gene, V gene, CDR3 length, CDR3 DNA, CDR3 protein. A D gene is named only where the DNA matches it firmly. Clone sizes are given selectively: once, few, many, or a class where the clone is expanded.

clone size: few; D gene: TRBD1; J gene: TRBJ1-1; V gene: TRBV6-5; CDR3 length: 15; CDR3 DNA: TGTGCCAGCAGTCTCACCGGGACAGGGGACACTGAAGCTTTCTTT; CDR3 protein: CASSLTGTGDTEAFF
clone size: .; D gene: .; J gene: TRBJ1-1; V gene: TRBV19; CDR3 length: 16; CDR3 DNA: TGTGCCAGTAGTCCTAATCGGGCAGTAGTGAACACTGAAGCTTTCTTT; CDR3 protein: CASSPNRAVVNTEAFF
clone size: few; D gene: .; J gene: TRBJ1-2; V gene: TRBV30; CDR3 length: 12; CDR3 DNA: TGTGCCTGGAGTTACCAGACCGGTGGCTACACCTTC; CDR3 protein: CAWSYQTGGYTF
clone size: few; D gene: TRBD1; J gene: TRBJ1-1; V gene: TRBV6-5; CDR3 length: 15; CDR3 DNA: TGTGCCAGCATAAGAAGACAGGGAAAGCGCACTGAAGCTTTCTTT; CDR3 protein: CASIRRQGKRTEAFF
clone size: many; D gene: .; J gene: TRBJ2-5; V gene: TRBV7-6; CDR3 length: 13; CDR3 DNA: TGTGCCAGCAGCTTAGCCGGTATCCAGACCCAGTACTTC; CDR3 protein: CASSLAGIQTQYF
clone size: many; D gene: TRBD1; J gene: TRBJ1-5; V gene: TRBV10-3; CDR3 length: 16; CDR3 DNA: TGTGCCATCAGTGAGTCCGGAGACAGGGTAAATCAGCCCCAGCATTTT; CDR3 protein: CAISESGDRVNQPQHF
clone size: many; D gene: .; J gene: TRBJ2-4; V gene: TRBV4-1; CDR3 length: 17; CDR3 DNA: TGCGCCAGCAGCCAAGCTTTGGCCCACGGGCCCAAAAACATTCAGTACTTC; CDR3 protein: CASSQALAHGPKNIQYF
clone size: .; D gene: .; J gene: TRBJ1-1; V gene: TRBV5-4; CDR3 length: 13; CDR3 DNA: TGTGCCAGCAGCTATACAAGCAACACTGAAGCTTTCTTT; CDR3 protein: CASSYTSNTEAFF
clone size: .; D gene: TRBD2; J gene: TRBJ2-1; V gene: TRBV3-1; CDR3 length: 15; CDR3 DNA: TGTGCCAGCAGCCAAGTCGGGAGCGGGGGAAATGAGCAGTTCTTC; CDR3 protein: CASSQVGSGGNEQFF
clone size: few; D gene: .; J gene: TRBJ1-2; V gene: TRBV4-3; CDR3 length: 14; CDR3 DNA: TGCGCCAGCAGCCAAGGCGGACGGGCCTATGGCTACACCTTC; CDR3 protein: CASSQGGRAYGYTF
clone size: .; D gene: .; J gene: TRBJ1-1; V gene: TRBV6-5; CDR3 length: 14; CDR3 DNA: TGTGCCAGCAGTTACTCGCTAGAACGGGCTGAAGCTTTCTTT; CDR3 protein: CASSYSLERAEAFF
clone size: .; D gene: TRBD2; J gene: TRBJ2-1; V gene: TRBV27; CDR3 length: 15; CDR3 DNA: TGTGCCAGCTGGGACGGACTAGCGGGGATCAATGAGCAGTTCTTC; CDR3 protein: CASWDGLAGINEQFF
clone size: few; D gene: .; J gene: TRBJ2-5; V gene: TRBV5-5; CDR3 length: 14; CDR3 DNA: TGTGCCAGCAGGGACGCTAGTGGGCAAGAGACCCAGTACTTC; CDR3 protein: CASRDASGQETQYF